This T cell receptor beta chain was retrieved from a study of human thymus T cells. Germline assignment: CDR1 SGHVS and CDR2 FNYEAQ. The CDR3 is made up of 16 amino acids. J was trimmed by 4 bases and V by 4 bases; bases with no gene match: 11. Using immunoSEQ multiplex PCR, the repertoire was profiled, and TCRdb retains in-frame clones only, with some absent. The table has 60,000 to 75,000 clones, 95% seen once. Thymus pieces cut out during corrective heart surgery were the tissue that was used. The TCR was taken from a girl under two years old with a congenital heart defect but otherwise immunologically healthy. The chain employs TRBV7-6 and TRBJ2-3; 7 bases line up with TRBD2. The source material was thymus tissue. CDR3 sequence (DNA): TGTGCCAGCAGCTCCGGCGGGAGTAGTCAAGCAGATACGCAGTATTTT. This encodes CASSSGGSSQADTQYF.